The text below deals with one T cell receptor (beta chain). These data originate in a study of T cell changes during pregnancy in multiple sclerosis. Clones were read by immunoSEQ multiplex PCR, and TCRdb kept only the in-frame ones, dropping some. The data hold about 75,000 clones, with approximately 93% observed a single time. The sample in question was CD4+ T cells from peripheral blood mononuclear cells, obtained after pregnancy. The TCR comes from a female donor with multiple sclerosis, enrolled in a pregnancy study.

This CDR3 reads CASSYGLAGGLVGETQYF. The CDR3 coding sequence is TGCGCCAGCAGCTATGGACTAGCGGGAGGGCTGGTCGGGGAGACCCAGTACTTC. The chain links TRBV5-1 to TRBJ2-5; 15 nucleotides agree with TRBD2. After removal of 3 bases from V and 5 bases from J, the junction contained 11 bases not matched to a gene. The germline V gene has CDR1 SGHRS and CDR2 YFSETQ. CDR3 size: 18 residues.